A single sample gave rise to the 32 T cell receptor beta chains below, sequenced in a study of T cell repertoires in cytomegalovirus infection. TCRdb analysed the reads with MiXCR anew, one entry per CDR3 protein. Of 450,000 to 600,000 distinct CDR3 sequences listed, about two fifths were seen once; the top ten hold approximately 40%. Their antigen targets remain unknown. The source material was cultured PBMCs, sampled from culture after CMV antigen stimulation. The receptors come from a human donor in good health (CMV status not recorded). Some clones in this sample may be carry-over from other donors' samples.

This clonotype was observed a handful of times. The rearrangement links TRBV4-3 to TRBJ2-7, with D perhaps TRBD2 (6 bases). In germline, CDR1 is LGHNA, CDR2 YSLEER. The CDR3 totals 16 residues. Deletions cut 2 bases from V and 1 base from J, with 15 bases between. In DNA, the CDR3 is TGCGCCAGCAGCCAATTCCGGGGGACTGAATCCTACGAGCAGTACTTC. Amino acids: CASSQFRGTESYEQYF.

The V gene is TRBV19, the J gene TRBJ1-4; D may be TRBD1 (6 bases). The CDR3 extends over 14 amino acids. The ends were cut back, 6 bases at V and 8 bases at J, with 16 bases in the middle. Germline V CDR1 and CDR2: LNHDA, SQIVND (reference sequence). The CDR3 region is CASRPPGEGEKLFF. CDR3 nucleotide sequence: TGTGCCAGTAGACCCCCAGGGGAGGGGGAAAAACTGTTTTTT.

The rearrangement uses TRBV11-3 and TRBJ2-1; 11 nucleotides agree with TRBD2. This CDR3 spans 17 amino acids. Germline CDR1 and CDR2: SGHNT and YENEEA. With 5 bases clipped from V and 1 base from J, the junction kept 7 bases outside the gene matches. The CDR3 protein is CASSPRLAGGSYNEQFF. The CDR3 DNA reads TGTGCCAGCAGCCCTCGTCTAGCGGGAGGTTCCTACAATGAGCAGTTCTTC.

This clonotype is a singleton in its sample. This chain connects TRBV12-5 to TRBJ2-1, with 7 bases that match TRBD2. Germline V gene lookup returns CDR1 LGHNT and CDR2 FRNRAP. This CDR3 region has 15 residues. The V segment lost 2 bases and the J segment 3 bases; nucleotides outside the gene matches: 4. The CDR3 is CASGLLAEHYNEQFF. The DNA for the CDR3 is TGTGCTAGTGGTTTGCTAGCGGAGCACTACAATGAGCAGTTCTTC.

The chain combines TRBV4-3 with TRBJ2-3; TRBD2 matches at 7 bases. The CDR3 has 16 amino acids. CDR1 and CDR2 from the germline V gene are LGHNA and YSLEER. The trim removed 0 bases at V and 5 bases at J, leaving 8 bases unmatched. CDR3 bases: TGCGCCAGCAGCCAAGAGGCGGGGGACTGGGGAGATACGCAGTATTTT. Protein: CASSQEAGDWGDTQYF.

The genes are TRBV7-9 and TRBJ2-5, with D perhaps being TRBD1 or TRBD2 (5 bases each). Between the trimmed V and J ends, which lost 4 bases and 2 bases, there was a span of 14 bases. This CDR3 is built from 15 residues. Germline V gene lookup returns CDR1 SEHNR and CDR2 FQNEAQ (reference sequence). The CDR3 sequence is CASSSQQDSQETQYF. The CDR3 DNA reads TGTGCCAGCAGCTCACAACAGGACTCGCAAGAGACCCAGTACTTC.

This clonotype was seen a few times. The rearrangement joins TRBV12-3 or TRBV12-4 to TRBJ2-1, with D hard to call. There are 14 residues in the CDR3. V lost 7 bases to trimming and J lost 5 bases, with 15 bases between them. CDR3 loop: CASTGLYLNNEQFF. CDR3 nucleotide sequence: TGTGCCAGCACCGGTCTTTACCTCAACAATGAGCAGTTCTTC.

The J gene is TRBJ2-3, the V gene TRBV5-8, with no clear D. V was pared by 1 base and J by 1 base, with 10 bases between. Germline V lookup: CDR1 SGHTS, CDR2 YDEGEE. The CDR3 sequence is 15 residues long. CDR3 in amino acids: CASSLFRPRTDTQYF. The CDR3 nucleotides read TGTGCCAGCAGCTTGTTCAGGCCCCGCACAGATACGCAGTATTTT.

This clonotype came up a few times. The chain joins TRBV7-2 to TRBJ1-4; a possible D gene is TRBD1 (6 bases). The CDR3 covers 15 residues. V gave up 1 base and J gave up 5 bases, with 11 bases separating them. Germline values: CDR1 SGHTA, CDR2 FQGNSA. The CDR3 DNA reads as TGTGCCAGCAGCTTAGAAGGACAGTACAATGAAAAACTGTTTTTT. Amino acids: CASSLEGQYNEKLFF.

This clonotype was seen only a few times. The CDR3 sequence is CASGLGQGLYGYTF. In nucleotides, the CDR3 is TGTGCTAGTGGTTTGGGACAGGGGTTATATGGCTACACCTTC. The rearrangement uses TRBV12-5 and TRBJ1-2; 8 nucleotides align to TRBD1. The CDR3 has 14 amino acids. CDR1 is LGHNT, CDR2 FRNRAP, per germline. V was clipped by 1 base and J by 5 bases; unmatched bases: 3.

The genes are TRBV7-6 and TRBJ2-5, with 14 bases identical to TRBD2. Trimming at V came to 5 bases and at J to 4 bases, leaving 6 bases not matched to a gene. Germline V gives CDR1 SGHVS, CDR2 FNYEAQ. The CDR3 has 16 residues. CDR3 coding DNA: TGTGCCAGCAGCCTCCGACTAGCGGGGGGGGTAGAGACCCAGTACTTC. Encoded protein: CASSLRLAGGVETQYF.

The genes are TRBV7-2 and TRBJ1-2; 7 nucleotides align to TRBD1. V gave up 5 bases and J gave up 8 bases; unmatched junction bases: 5. Germline V gives CDR1 SGHTA, CDR2 FQGNSA. The CDR3 spans 12 residues. The CDR3 here is CASSRDRRGYTF. The CDR3 DNA reads TGTGCCAGCAGCAGGGACAGACGGGGCTACACCTTC.

The V and J genes are TRBV27 and TRBJ2-1; the D gene could be TRBD1 or TRBD2 (6 bases each). CDR1 MNHEY and CDR2 SMNVEV come from the germline V gene (reference sequence). Trimming removed 5 bases at V and 8 bases at J, with 25 bases between. There are 17 residues in the CDR3. The CDR3 region is CASSPPGGSAYMDEQFF. The CDR3 nucleotides are TGTGCCAGCAGTCCCCCCGGGGGCTCCGCCTACATGGATGAGCAGTTCTTC.

This clonotype was picked up many times. The chain has TRBV7-2 and TRBJ2-7; tentatively, D is TRBD2 (5 bases). Trimming cost V 0 bases and J 4 bases, with 7 bases left between them. Germline CDR1 reads SGHTA; CDR2 reads FQGNSA. This CDR3 has 13 amino acids. The CDR3 DNA follows: TGTGCCAGCAGCTTAGCGGGAGCGTACGAGCAGTACTTC. The encoded protein is CASSLAGAYEQYF.

There are a few counts of this clonotype. The chain combines TRBV28 with TRBJ2-1, with a weak D call TRBD1 (6 bases). In germline, CDR1 is MDHEN, CDR2 SYDVKM. The V and J ends lost 4 bases and 6 bases respectively, with 16 bases between them. The CDR3 consists of 15 residues. The CDR3 DNA sequence: TGTGCCAGCAGTTCGGCTACAGGGTTCGTCAATGAGCAGTTCTTC. This sequence encodes CASSSATGFVNEQFF.

This chain links TRBV7-8 with TRBJ2-7; weak D call: TRBD2 (5 bases). The CDR3 covers 13 residues. V shed 4 bases and J shed 3 bases, with 10 bases lying between them. Germline CDR1 and CDR2: SGHVS and FQNEAQ. CDR3 nucleotides: TGTGCCAGCAGCTCTTCCGGGAACTACGAGCAGTACTTC. Its protein is CASSSSGNYEQYF.

The gene calls are TRBV7-2 and TRBJ2-2; TRBD2 might be the D (5 bases). From germline, CDR1 is SGHTA and CDR2 FQGNSA. This CDR3 region has 14 residues. The V and J ends lost 8 bases and 2 bases respectively, with 12 bases between them. In nucleotides, the CDR3 is TGTGCCAGCGCCTTGAGGGCCAACACCGGGGAGCTGTTTTTT. As protein: CASALRANTGELFF.

This clonotype has a handful of counts. The chain carries TRBV7-2 and TRBJ2-3; D not resolved. Germline-derived CDR1 and CDR2 are SGHTA and FQGNSA. The CDR3 totals 12 residues. Trimming took 7 bases from V and 5 from J, leaving 10 bases between them. The CDR3 DNA reads TGTGCCAGCAAGTTACAGCAAGATACGCAGTATTTT. This gives the protein CASKLQQDTQYF.

As for this clonotype: One end of the junction varies from germline; a read error may be responsible. This sequence joins TRBV5-1 and TRBJ2-1; 7 positions agree with TRBD2. Germline V gives CDR1 SGHRS, CDR2 YFSETQ. This CDR3 has 15 residues. The CDR3 DNA reads as TGCGCCAGCAGCTCGGGACGCGGGAGCTACTATGAGCAGTTCTTC. Translating it yields CASSSGRGSYYEQFF.

Only a few counts were recorded for this clonotype. J is TRBJ2-7 and V is TRBV4-3; 8 positions match TRBD2. The V segment lost 5 bases and the J segment 4 bases; nucleotides outside the gene matches: 4. The CDR3 loop spans 13 amino acids. Germline CDR1 LGHNA, CDR2 YSLEER. Here the CDR3 reads CASSTSGEYEQYF. In DNA, the CDR3 is TGCGCCAGCAGCACTAGCGGAGAATACGAGCAGTACTTC.

The chain's CDR3 is CASRDSGNQPQHF. The CDR3 nucleotides are TGTGCCAGCAGGGACAGTGGCAATCAGCCCCAGCATTTT. V is TRBV27 and J is TRBJ1-5; the D gene is possibly TRBD1 (6 bases). This CDR3 comprises 13 residues. Trimming removed 6 bases at V and 2 bases at J, with 8 bases between. Per the germline V gene, CDR1 is MNHEY and CDR2 is SMNVEV (reference sequence).

The chain carries TRBV30 and TRBJ1-2; D gene unclear. Per the germline V gene, CDR1 is GTSNPN and CDR2 is SVGIG (reference sequence). Trimming cost V 0 bases and J 0 bases, with 14 bases left between them. There are 16 residues in the CDR3. The DNA of the CDR3 is TGTGCCTGGAGTGTAGGAAGGCGGCGAGCTAACTATGGCTACACCTTC. As protein: CAWSVGRRRANYGYTF.

The DNA of the CDR3 is TGTGCCAGCTATGGACAGGGGGCAGATACGCAGTATTTT. This translates into CASYGQGADTQYF. The chain uses TRBV27 and TRBJ2-3; 10 bases map to TRBD1. The CDR3 contains 13 residues. Trimming cost V 8 bases and J 4 bases; bases outside gene matches: 3. The germline gives CDR1 MNHEY, CDR2 SMNVEV (reference sequence).

The chain recombines TRBV4-3 with TRBJ2-7; 8 bases are shared with TRBD2. Germline CDR1 LGHNA, CDR2 YSLEER. Trimming removed 0 bases from V and 3 bases from J; junction bases left unmatched: 7. The CDR3 contains 16 residues. DNA of the CDR3: TGCGCCAGCAGCCAAGATACGGGAGGGCAACTCTACGAGCAGTACTTC. Translating it yields CASSQDTGGQLYEQYF.

This clonotype was detected only once. Lacking the conserved final phenylalanine or tryptophan, this CDR3 likely reflects a read error. The chain has TRBV12-3 or TRBV12-4 and TRBJ1-4, with D tentatively TRBD1 (5 bases). There are 15 residues in the CDR3. The V gene lost 3 bases and the J gene lost 6 bases, with 14 bases spanning the gap. The CDR3, as DNA: TGTGCCAGCAGTTTGGGGCAGGGCGGGGATGAAAAACTGTTTATT. The encoded protein is CASSLGQGGDEKLFI.

V and J are TRBV6-5 and TRBJ2-7, with D maybe TRBD1 (5 bases). Germline V gene sequence: CDR1 MNHEY, CDR2 SVGAGI. The CDR3 covers 15 residues. Trimming left V 0 bases short and J 1 base short, with 10 bases between. CDR3 protein: CASSYSLGPSYEQYF. Written as DNA, the CDR3 is TGTGCCAGCAGTTACTCACTGGGGCCGTCCTACGAGCAGTACTTC.

This clonotype appeared a few times. V usage is TRBV7-9 and J usage is TRBJ1-5, with D possibly matching TRBD1 (5 bases). The CDR3 spans 18 residues. CDR1 is SEHNR, CDR2 FQNEAQ, per germline (reference sequence). V was pared by 1 base and J by 0 bases, with 16 bases between. The CDR3 protein is CASSLGQKRGNSNQPQHF. The CDR3 DNA follows: TGTGCCAGCAGCTTAGGCCAAAAGAGGGGAAATAGCAATCAGCCCCAGCATTTT.

The gene calls are TRBV7-2 and TRBJ2-1, with TRBD1 matching 8 bases. Losses at the gene ends were 4 bases for V and 3 bases for J; bases not matched to a gene: 5. This CDR3 has 15 residues. The germline V gene has CDR1 SGHTA and CDR2 FQGNSA. DNA for the CDR3: TGTGCCAGCAGCTCCGGACAGGGAGTCTACAATGAGCAGTTCTTC. It is translated as CASSSGQGVYNEQFF.

The chain recombines TRBV7-2 with TRBJ2-2; D gene uncertain. V was pared by 2 bases and J by 6 bases, with 7 bases between. The CDR3 runs to 13 residues. Germline V gene lookup returns CDR1 SGHTA and CDR2 FQGNSA. The CDR3 bases are TGTGCCAGCAGCTTAAACTCCGCCGGGGAGCTGTTTTTT. This gives the protein CASSLNSAGELFF.

The genes are TRBV7-2 and TRBJ2-1; D is ambiguous. V was clipped by 7 bases and J by 2 bases, with 12 bases between them. The CDR3 has 14 residues. Germline V lookup: CDR1 SGHTA, CDR2 FQGNSA. The CDR3 coding sequence is TGTGCCAGCACCCTAAGGACGGCCTACAATGAGCAGTTCTTC. Translation: CASTLRTAYNEQFF.

The V and J genes are TRBV6-5 and TRBJ1-1; 7 bases line up with TRBD1. Germline lookup yields CDR1 MNHEY and CDR2 SVGAGI. The CDR3 runs 13 residues. V trimming: 6 bases; J trimming: 1 base; junction bases outside the gene matches: 2. CDR3 in amino acids: CASRRGRNTEAFF. CDR3 coding DNA: TGTGCCAGCAGGAGGGGGCGGAACACTGAAGCTTTCTTT.

The chain couples TRBV27 to TRBJ2-5, with no clear D. Germline V lookup: CDR1 MNHEY, CDR2 SMNVEV (reference sequence). The germline V and J ends were trimmed by 5 bases and 0 bases, with 13 bases remaining between them. The CDR3 has 15 residues. CDR3 protein: CASSPRHTDQETQYF. The DNA for the CDR3 is TGTGCCAGCAGTCCCAGACATACCGACCAAGAGACCCAGTACTTC.